These 17 T cell receptor beta chains were all obtained from the same sample, sequenced in a study of blood T cell repertoires in COVID-19. Produced via immunoSEQ multiplex PCR; TCRdb's table is partial and in-frame only. The repertoire holds 130,000 to 150,000 clones, with roughly four fifths as singletons. Sequencing was performed on peripheral blood. These receptors originate from a man at least 80 years old with acute or convalescent COVID-19.

The chain uses TRBV6-2 or TRBV6-3 and TRBJ1-5; no clear D gene. This CDR3 is 12 amino acids long. Per the germline V gene, CDR1 is MNHEY and CDR2 is SVGEGT. V was shortened by 4 bases and J by 8 bases, with 9 bases between the two germline ends. CDR3 loop: CASSSVLEPQHF. CDR3 bases: TGTGCCAGCAGTTCCGTCCTTGAGCCCCAGCATTTT.

The V gene is TRBV4-3, the J gene TRBJ2-1, with 7 bases fitting TRBD1. Germline values: CDR1 LGHNA, CDR2 YSLEER. The V and J ends lost 3 bases and 4 bases, in that order; junction bases with no gene match: 6. The CDR3 extends over 15 amino acids. The CDR3 sequence: CASSHRQGPYNEQFF. CDR3 nucleotides: TGCGCCAGCAGCCATAGACAGGGACCGTACAATGAGCAGTTCTTC.

The rearrangement links TRBV28 to TRBJ1-5; 9 bases match TRBD1. This CDR3 is built from 15 residues. V trimming: 6 bases; J trimming: 0 bases; junction bases outside the gene matches: 3. Germline V gives CDR1 MDHEN, CDR2 SYDVKM. The CDR3 DNA reads as TGTGCCAGCAGCACAGGGGGCTTTAGCAATCAGCCCCAGCATTTT. Protein product: CASSTGGFSNQPQHF.

V and J are TRBV5-1 and TRBJ2-3; tentatively, D is TRBD1 (5 bases). This CDR3 contains 16 residues. Trimming removed 0 bases at V and 0 bases at J, with 11 bases between. CDR1 and CDR2 (germline): SGHRS, YFSETQ. DNA of the CDR3: TGCGCCAGCAGCTTGGTTACAGGCGTTAGCACAGATACGCAGTATTTT. Residues: CASSLVTGVSTDTQYF.

This sequence joins TRBV3-1 (or the pseudogene TRBV3-2) and TRBJ2-5; D is possibly TRBD1 (7 bases). In germline, CDR1 is LGHDT, CDR2 YNNKEL (reference sequence). CDR3 length: 14 amino acids. Between the trimmed V and J ends, which lost 4 bases and 5 bases, there was a span of 14 bases. The CDR3 region has the DNA TGTGCCAGCAGCCTCCAGGGGGGAGAGGAGACCCAGTACTTC. This encodes CASSLQGGEETQYF.

This clone appeared once. This chain connects TRBV6-2 or TRBV6-3 to TRBJ1-1, with D unresolved. CDR3 length: 14 amino acids. The V gene lost 2 bases and the J gene lost 4 bases, with 11 bases spanning the gap. The germline gives CDR1 MNHEY, CDR2 SVGEGT. CDR3 sequence (DNA): TGTGCCAGCAGTTACGATGGTGGGAGCACTGAAGCTTTCTTT. Residues: CASSYDGGSTEAFF.

The chain uses TRBV9 and TRBJ2-3; D possibly corresponds to TRBD1 (6 bases). The CDR3 runs to 14 residues. CDR1 and CDR2 (germline): SGDLS, YYNGEE. V was pared by 4 bases and J by 1 base, with 10 bases between. This chain's CDR3 is CASSFRQGTDTQYF. The CDR3 DNA follows: TGTGCCAGCAGCTTCAGACAGGGCACAGATACGCAGTATTTT.

This chain connects TRBV28 to TRBJ2-5, with TRBD2 identical over 11 bases. There are 16 residues in the CDR3. The germline CDR1 and CDR2 sequences are MDHEN and SYDVKM. The V segment lost 4 bases and the J segment 2 bases; nucleotides outside the gene matches: 6. The CDR3 sequence: CASSSSGLAEQETQYF. As DNA, the CDR3 is TGTGCCAGCAGTTCCTCGGGACTAGCGGAGCAAGAGACCCAGTACTTC. Combining the CDR3 with reference TRBV28 and TRBJ2-5 gives the whole variable domain DVKVTQSSRYLVKRTGEKVFLECVQDMDHENMFWYRQDPGLGLRLIYFSYDVKMKEKGDIPEGYSVSREKKERFSLILESASTNQTSMYLCASSSSGLAEQETQYFGPGTRLLVL.

This clone was counted only a few times. CDR3 protein: CASSYPNDRKANTGELFF. CDR3 nucleotide sequence: TGTGCCAGCAGCTACCCCAACGACAGGAAAGCGAACACCGGGGAGCTGTTTTTT. The rearrangement joins TRBV11-3 to TRBJ2-2, with a weak D call TRBD1 (6 bases). CDR1 and CDR2 (germline): SGHNT, YENEEA. The CDR3 is 18 amino acids. V shed 4 bases and J shed 0 bases, with 18 bases lying between them.

The V call is TRBV15, the J call TRBJ1-5; 7 nucleotides line up with TRBD1. Germline V CDR1 and CDR2: LNHNV, YYDKDF (reference sequence). V shed 8 bases, J shed 6 bases, and the junction held 13 bases outside the gene matches. This CDR3 is 15 amino acids long. In DNA, the CDR3 is TGTGCCACCGACAAGGGACAGTTTCAAGGTCAGCCCCAGCATTTT. It encodes CATDKGQFQGQPQHF.

The table lists this clone with a few counts. The chain is built from TRBV11-2 and TRBJ2-7, with TRBD2 matching 7 bases. The CDR3 extends over 12 amino acids. J lost 5 bases, V lost 5 bases, and 3 bases had no gene match. Germline loops: CDR1 SGHAT, CDR2 FQNNGV. CDR3 DNA: TGTGCCAGCAGCGGGGAGGGGAACGAGCAGTACTTC. Translating it yields CASSGEGNEQYF.

The V call is TRBV30, the J call TRBJ1-6; perhaps TRBD1 as D (5 bases). The CDR3 extends over 13 amino acids. The ends were cut back, 8 bases at V and 1 base at J, with 9 bases in the middle. Germline CDR1 reads GTSNPN; CDR2 reads SVGIG (reference sequence). The CDR3: CAGRASYNSPLHF. The CDR3 DNA is TGTGCCGGCAGGGCTTCCTATAATTCACCCCTCCACTTT.

Concerning this clone itself: The germline gene is not matched at one end of the junction; a read error may be the cause. This chain joins TRBV19 and TRBJ1-5; tentative D call: TRBD1 (6 bases). This CDR3 is 15 amino acids long. CDR1 is LNHDA, CDR2 SQIVND, per germline (reference sequence). The CDR3 bases are TGTGTCAGTAACCCGGCACAGGGCGCATATCAGCCCCAGCATTTT. Translating it yields CVSNPAQGAYQPQHF.

J is TRBJ2-5 and V is TRBV5-1; 7 nucleotides line up with TRBD1. The CDR3 loop spans 13 amino acids. J lost 9 bases, V lost 6 bases, and 11 bases had no gene match. CDR1 SGHRS and CDR2 YFSETQ come from the germline V gene. The CDR3 nucleotides are TGCGCCAGCACCGCACAGGGGCCCGTGGCCCAGTACTTC. Its translation is CASTAQGPVAQYF.

This clone was observed a handful of times. The chain combines TRBV18 with TRBJ1-5; no clear D. Trimming took off 4 bases at V and 4 bases at J, with 8 bases between the two ends. The CDR3 contains 13 residues. Germline V gene data show CDR1 as KGHSH and CDR2 as LQKENI. The CDR3 DNA reads TGTGCCAGCTCACTGCAGAGGAATCAGCCCCAGCATTTT. Amino acids: CASSLQRNQPQHF.

The CDR3 region has the DNA TGTGCCAGCTCCCCGACGGGGGGGAGCACTGAAGCTTTCTTT. It codes for CASSPTGGSTEAFF. The V and J genes are TRBV18 and TRBJ1-1; a weak D match, TRBD1 (5 bases). This CDR3 has 14 amino acids. Germline V lookup: CDR1 KGHSH, CDR2 LQKENI. The germline V and J ends were trimmed by 6 bases and 4 bases, with 15 bases remaining between them.

V and J are TRBV11-2 and TRBJ2-5, with 8 bases that match TRBD2. Trimming took 6 bases from V and 5 from J; bases not matched to a gene: 8. Germline-derived CDR1 and CDR2 are SGHAT and FQNNGV. This CDR3 comprises 14 residues. CDR3 protein: CASSPPGGEETQYF. In nucleotides, the CDR3 is TGTGCCAGCAGTCCTCCCGGGGGGGAGGAGACCCAGTACTTC.